One T cell receptor (beta chain) is described in this entry. Its antigen remains unknown. Use of 60 Vbeta and 13 Jbeta primers characterized the PCR. Sequencing was performed with immunoSEQ multiplex PCR; in TCRdb, only in-frame clones are kept and a portion is missing. The sample holds 300,000 or so clones, approximately 85% seen once. The ends lost 2 bases at V and 7 bases at J; junction bases unmatched: 7. CDR1 is ENHRY and CDR2 is SYGVKD in the germline V gene. This CDR3 is built from 15 residues. The data originate from a study of cytomegalovirus exposure and HLA in healthy donors. Findings of the study overall: Cytomegalovirus-associated status was assigned to more than 150 TCR beta chains. The authors later linked a missense DCLRE1C variant to TCR beta V- and J-gene trimming. In a later analysis, approximately 15,000 TCR beta sequences were associated with HLA alleles at 0.05 false discovery rate. Indistinguishable V segments, including TRBV6-2 and TRBV6-3, were excluded.

Sequencing was done on a sample of PBMCs. This clonotype was sampled from a woman aged 35 to 49 in good health and CMV-seropositive. The chain employs TRBV10-3 and TRBJ1-2, with TRBD1 matching over 10 bases. The CDR3 here is CAISEDDRGLFGYTF. The CDR3 DNA reads TGTGCCATCAGTGAGGACGACAGGGGGCTCTTTGGCTACACCTTC.